This T cell receptor (beta chain) was captured by sequencing in a study of identical twins. TCRdb ran MiXCR on the 5' RACE reads and lists one entry per CDR3 protein. Here the sample spans 200,000 to 250,000 distinct CDR3 sequences, under 12% being singletons. Notes on this clonotype: Its antigen is as yet unknown.

Trimming at V came to 5 bases and at J to 8 bases, leaving 15 bases not matched to a gene. CDR1 is SGHTA and CDR2 is FQGTGA in the germline V gene. The CDR3 consists of 18 residues. The study's findings and limits: Part of the zero-insertion signal could reflect confounding by invariant MAIT and iNKT cells. Out-of-frame alpha sequences shared between twins exhibited an excess of low generation probability. Models underpredicted monozygotic twin sharing of out-of-frame TCR alpha. With abundant cord blood beta clonotypes, insertions were fewer; memory repertoires showed no such pattern.

Material for sequencing was memory T cells sorted from blood. This clonotype was obtained from a man aged 45-60 years in good health. V is TRBV7-3 and J is TRBJ2-1; 13 bases match TRBD2. The CDR3 nucleotides are TGTGCCAGCAGCCCGATGGCATCGACTAGCGGGAGGTTCTATGAGCAGTTCTTC. It codes for CASSPMASTSGRFYEQFF.